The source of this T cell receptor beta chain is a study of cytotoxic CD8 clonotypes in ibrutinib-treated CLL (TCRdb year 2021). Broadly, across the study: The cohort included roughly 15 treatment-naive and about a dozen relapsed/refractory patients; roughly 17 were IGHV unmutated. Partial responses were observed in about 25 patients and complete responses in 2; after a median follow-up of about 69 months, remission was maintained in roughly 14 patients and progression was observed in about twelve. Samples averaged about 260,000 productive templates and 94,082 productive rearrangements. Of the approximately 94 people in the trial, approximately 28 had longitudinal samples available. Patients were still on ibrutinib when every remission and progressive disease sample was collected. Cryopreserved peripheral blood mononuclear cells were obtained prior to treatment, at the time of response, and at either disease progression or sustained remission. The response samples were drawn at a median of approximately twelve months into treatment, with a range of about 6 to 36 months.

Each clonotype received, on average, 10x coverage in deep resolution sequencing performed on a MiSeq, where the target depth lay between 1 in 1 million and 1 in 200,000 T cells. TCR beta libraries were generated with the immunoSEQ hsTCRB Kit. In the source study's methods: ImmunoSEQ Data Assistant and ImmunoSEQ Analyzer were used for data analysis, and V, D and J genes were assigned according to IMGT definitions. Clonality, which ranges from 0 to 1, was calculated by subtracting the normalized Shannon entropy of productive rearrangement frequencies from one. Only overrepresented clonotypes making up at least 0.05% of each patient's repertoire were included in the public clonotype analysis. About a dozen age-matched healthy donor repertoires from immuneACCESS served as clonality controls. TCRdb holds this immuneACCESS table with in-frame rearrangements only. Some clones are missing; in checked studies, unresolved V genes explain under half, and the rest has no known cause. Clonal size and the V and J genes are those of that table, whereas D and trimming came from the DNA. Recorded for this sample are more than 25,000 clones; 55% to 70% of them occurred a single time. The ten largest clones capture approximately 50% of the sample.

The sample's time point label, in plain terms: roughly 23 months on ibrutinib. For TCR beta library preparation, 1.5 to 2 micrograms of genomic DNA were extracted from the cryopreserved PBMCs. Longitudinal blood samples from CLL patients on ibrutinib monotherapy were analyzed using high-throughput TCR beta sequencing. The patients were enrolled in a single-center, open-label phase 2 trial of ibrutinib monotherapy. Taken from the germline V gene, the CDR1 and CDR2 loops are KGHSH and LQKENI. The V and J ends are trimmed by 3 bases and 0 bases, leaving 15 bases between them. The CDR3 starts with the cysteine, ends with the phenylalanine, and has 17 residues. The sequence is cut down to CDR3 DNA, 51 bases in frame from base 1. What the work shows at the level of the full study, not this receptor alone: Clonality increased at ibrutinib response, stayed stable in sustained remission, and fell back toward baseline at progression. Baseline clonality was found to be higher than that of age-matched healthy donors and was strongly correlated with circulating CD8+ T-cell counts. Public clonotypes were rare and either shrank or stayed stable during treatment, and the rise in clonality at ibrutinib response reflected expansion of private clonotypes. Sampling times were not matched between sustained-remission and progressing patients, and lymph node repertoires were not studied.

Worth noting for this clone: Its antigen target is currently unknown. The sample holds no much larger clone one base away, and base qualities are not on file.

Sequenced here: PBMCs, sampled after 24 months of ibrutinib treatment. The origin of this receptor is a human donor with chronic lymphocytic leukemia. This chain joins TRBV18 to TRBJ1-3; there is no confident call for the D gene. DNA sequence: TGTGCCAGCTCACCTGGCGGATCAACCCTCTCTGGAAACACCATATATTTT. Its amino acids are CASSPGGSTLSGNTIYF.